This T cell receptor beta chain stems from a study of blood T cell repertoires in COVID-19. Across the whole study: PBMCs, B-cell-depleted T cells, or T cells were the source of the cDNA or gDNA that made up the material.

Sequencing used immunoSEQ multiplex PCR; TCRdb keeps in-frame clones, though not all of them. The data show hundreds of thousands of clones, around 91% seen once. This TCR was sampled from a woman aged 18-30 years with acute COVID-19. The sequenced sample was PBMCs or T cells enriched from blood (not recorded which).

The CDR3 loop is CASSLDAGSYGYTF. In DNA, the CDR3 is TGTGCCAGCAGCTTAGATGCCGGGTCCTATGGCTACACCTTC. The genes are TRBV11-2 and TRBJ1-2; no reliable D call. Germline CDR1 reads SGHAT; CDR2 reads FQNNGV. V lost 0 bases and J lost 4, with 9 bases in between. The CDR3 contains 14 residues.